Listed here are 19 T cell receptor beta chains from one sample, sequenced in a study of blood T cell repertoires in COVID-19. The assay was immunoSEQ multiplex PCR, and TCRdb's table has in-frame clones only and misses some. The profile covers 60,000 to 80,000 clones, with 65% to 90% appearing a single time and approximately 25% taken by the ten largest. What was sequenced was peripheral blood. The receptors originated from a man in his fifties or sixties with acute or convalescent COVID-19.

This chain joins TRBV2 and TRBJ2-3; TRBD1 aligns across 7 bases. Germline-derived CDR1 and CDR2 are SNHLY and FYNNEI. CDR3 length: 15 residues. The trim removed 5 bases at V and 2 bases at J, leaving 7 bases unmatched. This chain's CDR3 is CASSLSGGYTDTQYF. In nucleotides, the CDR3 is TGTGCCAGCAGTCTATCAGGGGGATACACAGATACGCAGTATTTT.

J is TRBJ2-4 and V is TRBV10-1; D is uncertain. The CDR3 has 12 amino acids. V dropped 2 bases and J dropped 6 bases, with 5 bases sitting between them. Germline values: CDR1 WNHNN, CDR2 SYGVQD (reference sequence). CDR3 nucleotides: TGCGCCAGCAGTGAGAGCCCAAACATTCAGTACTTC. Its translation is CASSESPNIQYF.

This clone has more than one count but fewer than ten. This chain joins TRBV19 and TRBJ1-2; a weak D match, TRBD1 (6 bases). CDR1 LNHDA and CDR2 SQIVND come from the germline V gene (reference sequence). The CDR3 has 15 amino acids. Trimming cost V 7 bases and J 2 bases, with 17 bases left between them. The CDR3 spells CASTPHRDNNYGYTF. The CDR3 nucleotides read TGTGCCAGTACCCCTCACAGGGACAACAACTATGGCTACACCTTC.

The chain links TRBV6-5 to TRBJ2-5; 10 bases map to TRBD2. The J segment lost 4 bases and the V segment lost 5 bases, leaving 7 bases of the junction unmatched. Germline V gives CDR1 MNHEY, CDR2 SVGAGI. The CDR3 runs to 15 residues. The CDR3 DNA follows: TGTGCCAGCAGTCCCCGGTTAGCGGGGGGAGAGACCCAGTACTTC. Translating gives CASSPRLAGGETQYF.

The chain links TRBV5-4 to TRBJ2-7, with 7 bases lining up with TRBD1. The CDR3 covers 13 residues. V shed 2 bases, J shed 2 bases, and the junction held 1 base outside the gene matches. Germline V gene data show CDR1 as SGHNT and CDR2 as YYREEE (reference sequence). CDR3 protein: CASSFDRAYEQYV. Written as DNA, the CDR3 is TGTGCCAGCAGCTTTGACAGGGCCTACGAGCAGTACGTC.

This clone was counted only a few times. The chain uses TRBV5-8 and TRBJ1-6, with D perhaps TRBD1 (6 bases). The CDR3 has 14 amino acids. Germline CDR1 and CDR2: SGHTS and YDEGEE. V was shortened by 0 bases and J by 7 bases, with 8 bases between the two germline ends. This CDR3 is CASSLAQGNSPLHF. CDR3 in DNA: TGTGCCAGCAGCTTGGCCCAGGGGAATTCACCCCTCCACTTT.

This chain links TRBV7-3 with TRBJ2-2, with a weak D call TRBD2 (5 bases). Germline lookup yields CDR1 SGHTA and CDR2 FQGTGA. The V and J ends lost 4 bases and 1 base respectively, with 10 bases between them. This CDR3 contains 15 residues. The CDR3 here is CASSWAGGNTGELFF. CDR3 coding DNA: TGTGCCAGCAGCTGGGCAGGAGGGAACACCGGGGAGCTGTTTTTT.

The V call is TRBV30, the J call TRBJ1-6, with unresolved D. In germline, CDR1 is GTSNPN, CDR2 SVGIG (reference sequence). The CDR3 has 13 amino acids. Trimming removed 0 bases at V and 9 bases at J, with 9 bases between. The CDR3 here is CAWSVSGVSPLHF. For the CDR3, the DNA is TGTGCCTGGAGTGTATCGGGTGTTTCACCCCTCCACTTT.

The chain links TRBV19 to TRBJ2-7; the D gene is possibly TRBD1 (6 bases). Germline CDR1 LNHDA, CDR2 SQIVND (reference sequence). The V end was cut by 10 bases, the J end by 5 bases, with 12 bases between. The CDR3 contains 11 residues. The CDR3 region has the DNA TGTGCCATAACAGGGTACCACGAGCAGTACTTC. Encoded protein: CAITGYHEQYF.

The chain links TRBV5-6 to TRBJ1-3; perhaps TRBD1 as D (5 bases). From germline, CDR1 is SGHDT and CDR2 YYEEEE. The CDR3 spans 17 residues. V was shortened by 2 bases and J by 0 bases, with 15 bases between the two germline ends. The CDR3 coding sequence is TGTGCCAGCAGCTTCGGAACAGGCGGTACCTCTGGAAACACCATATATTTT. This encodes CASSFGTGGTSGNTIYF.

The CDR3 here is CASSPQGGHAETQYF. CDR3 nucleotides: TGTGCCAGCAGCCCCCAAGGCGGACACGCAGAGACCCAGTACTTC. The V call is TRBV7-3, the J call TRBJ2-5, with a possible D match to TRBD1 (5 bases). Trimming stripped 5 bases from V and 4 bases from J, with 17 bases between. Germline V gives CDR1 SGHTA, CDR2 FQGTGA. The length of the CDR3 is 15 residues.

The rearrangement links TRBV2 to TRBJ1-2; a weak D match, TRBD1 (6 bases). CDR3 size: 12 residues. With 3 bases removed from V and 4 bases from J, the gap between germline ends came to 6 bases. CDR1 is SNHLY, CDR2 FYNNEI, per germline. CDR3 in DNA: TGTGCCAGCAGTGAGGACAGCTATGGCTACACCTTC. Translation: CASSEDSYGYTF.

This clone was picked up a small number of times. This chain connects TRBV19 to TRBJ1-5, with D uncertain. The V gene lost 4 bases and the J gene lost 2 bases, with 15 bases spanning the gap. Germline V gene data show CDR1 as LNHDA and CDR2 as SQIVND (reference sequence). The CDR3 has 16 residues. This CDR3 reads CASSTGSQSRNQPQHF. The CDR3, as DNA: TGTGCCAGTAGTACCGGGAGCCAGAGCCGCAATCAGCCCCAGCATTTT.

V is TRBV11-3 and J is TRBJ2-3; a possible D gene is TRBD2 (6 bases). The V gene lost 4 bases and the J gene lost 2 bases, with 16 bases spanning the gap. The CDR3 runs to 16 residues. Germline-derived CDR1 and CDR2 are SGHNT and YENEEA. Here the CDR3 reads CASSSRAGLHTDTQYF. In DNA, the CDR3 is TGTGCCAGCAGCTCCCGCGCGGGGCTACACACAGATACGCAGTATTTT.

The chain carries TRBV3-1 (or the pseudogene TRBV3-2) and TRBJ2-7; D uncertain. The germline V gene has CDR1 LGHDT and CDR2 YNNKEL (reference sequence). The ends were cut back, 1 base at V and 0 bases at J, with 13 bases in the middle. This CDR3 is 16 amino acids long. DNA of the CDR3: TGTGCCAGCAGCCAAGCGGCGGCGAGGAGCTCCTACGAGCAGTACTTC. Its translation: CASSQAAARSSYEQYF.

This rearrangement joins TRBV6-5 to TRBJ1-5; the D gene is possibly TRBD1 (5 bases). Trimming took 7 bases from V and 0 from J, leaving 13 bases between them. This CDR3 comprises 15 residues. Germline V lookup: CDR1 MNHEY, CDR2 SVGAGI. DNA of the CDR3: TGTGCCAGCACCCCGGGACTCGATAGCAATCAGCCCCAGCATTTT. It encodes CASTPGLDSNQPQHF.

The chain employs TRBV23-1 and TRBJ2-2; D is unresolved. TRBV23-1 is placed among ORFs of uncertain function. The CDR3 length is 14 residues. The V end was cut by 0 bases, the J end by 5 bases, with 7 bases between. The CDR3 is CASSQSEATGELFF. DNA for the CDR3: TGCGCCAGCAGTCAATCAGAGGCGACCGGGGAGCTGTTTTTT.

This chain links TRBV7-3 with TRBJ1-1, with 8 bases aligning to TRBD1. CDR1 and CDR2 (germline): SGHTA, FQGTGA. The CDR3 totals 14 residues. Losses at the gene ends were 6 bases for V and 5 bases for J; bases not matched to a gene: 8. The CDR3 protein is CASSQDRARTEAFF. CDR3 sequence (DNA): TGTGCCAGCAGTCAGGACAGGGCGAGGACTGAAGCTTTCTTT.

The rearrangement joins TRBV19 to TRBJ2-2, with D possibly being TRBD1 (7 bases). The CDR3 is 13 amino acids. Trimming took off 5 bases at V and 6 bases at J, with 10 bases between the two ends. Germline CDR1 LNHDA, CDR2 SQIVND (reference sequence). CDR3 residues: CASSSRGAGELFF. CDR3 nucleotide sequence: TGTGCCAGTAGTTCCAGGGGGGCCGGGGAGCTGTTTTTT.